The 20 T cell receptor beta chains below come from one sample, sequenced in a study of CD8 T cells in Susac syndrome. The authors reverse transcribed roughly 0.5 to 1 ug RNA with random hexamers. TCRdb reprocessed the immunoSEQ multiplex PCR reads via MiXCR and lists one record per CDR3 protein. The sample records around 300,000 distinct CDR3 sequences, approximately 89% being singletons. The source material was CD8+ T cells from PBMCs. The receptors stem from a human donor with multiple sclerosis.

The V and J genes are TRBV2 and TRBJ2-7, with a possible D match to TRBD2 (6 bases). Trimming removed 8 bases at V and 5 bases at J, with 13 bases between. CDR3 size: 12 residues. CDR1 is SNHLY and CDR2 is FYNNEI in the germline V gene. The CDR3 spells CASGSTSNEQYF. CDR3 coding DNA: TGTGCCAGCGGATCGACTAGTAACGAGCAGTACTTC.

This CDR3 reads CAWSVGLAGRTDTQYF. CDR3 coding DNA: TGTGCCTGGAGTGTCGGACTAGCGGGACGCACAGATACGCAGTATTTT. The rearrangement links TRBV30 to TRBJ2-3, with 12 bases lining up with TRBD2. CDR1 and CDR2 (germline): GTSNPN, SVGIG (reference sequence). The CDR3 extends over 16 amino acids. Trimming cost V 0 bases and J 1 base; bases outside gene matches: 2.

The chain couples TRBV30 to TRBJ1-1; 7 bases fit TRBD1. V lost 3 bases to trimming and J lost 0 bases; unmatched junction nucleotides: 4. CDR1 and CDR2 (germline): GTSNPN, SVGIG (reference sequence). CDR3 size: 14 residues. The CDR3 DNA is TGTGCCTGGAGGATGGGACAGATGAACACTGAAGCTTTCTTT. Translated, it gives CAWRMGQMNTEAFF.

The gene calls are TRBV5-4 and TRBJ1-3, with 7 bases that match TRBD1. The CDR3 is made up of 17 amino acids. Germline V gene data show CDR1 as SGHNT and CDR2 as YYREEE (reference sequence). Trimming removed 0 bases from V and 0 bases from J; junction bases left unmatched: 6. CDR3 coding DNA: TGTGCCAGCAGCTTGGGGGAGGGACAGTACTCTGGAAACACCATATATTTT. It is translated as CASSLGEGQYSGNTIYF.

The V and J genes are TRBV29-1 and TRBJ2-1; D is perhaps TRBD1 (5 bases). The germline CDR1 and CDR2 sequences are SQVTM and ANQGSEA. V lost 2 bases and J 5 bases, leaving 7 bases between the germline ends. The length of the CDR3 is 12 residues. The CDR3 DNA follows: TGCAGCGTTGAAAAGGGGAACAATGAGCAGTTCTTC. It encodes CSVEKGNNEQFF.

This chain uses TRBV20-1 with TRBJ2-7; TRBD1 agrees at 8 bases. The germline V gene encodes CDR1 DFQATT and CDR2 SNEGSKA (reference sequence). The CDR3 spans 15 residues. J was trimmed by 6 bases and V by 0 bases; bases with no gene match: 10. CDR3 DNA sequence: TGCAGTGCTAGAGAATTGGGACAGGAAATTAGCGAGCAGTACTTC. As protein: CSARELGQEISEQYF.

The V gene is TRBV27, the J gene TRBJ2-7; tentative D call: TRBD2 (6 bases). V was clipped by 3 bases and J by 7 bases, with 19 bases between them. This CDR3 region has 15 residues. Per germline, CDR1 MNHEY and CDR2 SMNVEV (reference sequence). CDR3 nucleotides: TGTGCCAGCAGTTTCGGTCTGGCGGGAAGAGGGGAGCAGTACTTC. This gives the protein CASSFGLAGRGEQYF.

The J gene is TRBJ1-6, the V gene TRBV27; 9 bases agree with TRBD1. Losses at the gene ends were 5 bases for V and 10 bases for J; bases not matched to a gene: 6. The CDR3 consists of 14 residues. Germline V gives CDR1 MNHEY, CDR2 SMNVEV (reference sequence). This CDR3 is CASSPGQGPSPLHF. CDR3 coding DNA: TGTGCCAGCAGTCCGGGACAGGGCCCATCACCCCTCCACTTT.

The chain combines TRBV27 with TRBJ1-2; weak D call: TRBD1 (6 bases). CDR1 is MNHEY and CDR2 is SMNVEV in the germline V gene (reference sequence). Trimming pared 2 bases from V and 4 bases from J, leaving 11 bases between. This CDR3 is 14 amino acids long. The CDR3 sequence is CASSLGVGAYGYTF. The CDR3 nucleotides are TGTGCCAGCAGTTTAGGGGTGGGGGCCTATGGCTACACCTTC.

The chain links TRBV6-1 to TRBJ2-1, with D tentatively TRBD2 (5 bases). Germline V gene data show CDR1 as MNHNS and CDR2 as SASEGT. The V end was cut by 5 bases, the J end by 1 base, with 15 bases between. The CDR3 length is 16 residues. CDR3 residues: CASSPGIPASYNEQFF. The CDR3 DNA is TGTGCCAGCAGTCCCGGGATCCCTGCGTCCTACAATGAGCAGTTCTTC.

The chain carries TRBV19 and TRBJ2-3; D remains ambiguous. From germline, CDR1 is LNHDA and CDR2 SQIVND (reference sequence). Trimming took off 1 base at V and 6 bases at J, with 5 bases between the two ends. The CDR3 is 12 residues long. Here the CDR3 DNA reads TGTGCCAGTAGTATAGGGGTGGATACGCAGTATTTT. This sequence encodes CASSIGVDTQYF.

This clonotype was seen once. The genes are TRBV27 and TRBJ2-7; 11 nucleotides match TRBD1. Germline loops: CDR1 MNHEY, CDR2 SMNVEV (reference sequence). V was pared by 5 bases and J by 5 bases, with 8 bases of the junction left unmatched. This CDR3 region has 15 residues. Written as DNA, the CDR3 is TGTGCCAGCAGTCCCGGGACAGGGGGTTCTAACGAGCAGTACTTC. This gives the protein CASSPGTGGSNEQYF.

The chain combines TRBV14 with TRBJ2-7; 7 bases match TRBD1. Germline V lookup: CDR1 SGHDN, CDR2 FVKESK. The V gene end was trimmed by 5 bases and the J gene end by 3 bases; junction bases not matched to a gene: 7. The CDR3 sequence is 14 residues long. CDR3 DNA: TGTGCCAGCAGCAACAAAGGGACAGTCTACGAGCAGTACTTC. This codes for CASSNKGTVYEQYF.

This chain uses TRBV7-9 with TRBJ2-2; the D is unclear. CDR1 and CDR2 (germline): SEHNR, FQNEAQ (reference sequence). Deletions cut 0 bases from V and 6 bases from J, with 8 bases between. CDR3 size: 14 residues. Here the CDR3 DNA reads TGTGCCAGCAGCTTAGCGTTATTTCCCGGGGAGCTGTTTTTT. Protein product: CASSLALFPGELFF.

The chain carries TRBV14 and TRBJ1-5, with D unclear. Trimming removed 0 bases at V and 6 bases at J, with 15 bases between. Germline CDR1 reads SGHDN; CDR2 reads FVKESK. This CDR3 comprises 16 residues. Here the CDR3 DNA reads TGTGCCAGCAGCCAAGACATGCTGATTAGTAGTCAGCCCCAGCATTTT. Translating gives CASSQDMLISSQPQHF.

The rearrangement uses TRBV29-1 and TRBJ1-2, with a tentative D call TRBD1 (5 bases). Germline V gene lookup returns CDR1 SQVTM and CDR2 ANQGSEA. The V end was cut by 0 bases, the J end by 4 bases, with 15 bases between. CDR3 length equals 15 residues. The DNA of the CDR3 is TGCAGCGTTGAAGATCTGATTGGGGGGGGCTATGGCTACACCTTC. As protein: CSVEDLIGGGYGYTF.

The V and J genes are TRBV12-3 or TRBV12-4 and TRBJ2-7; tentatively, D is TRBD2 (5 bases). V lost 5 bases and J lost 2, with 10 bases in between. The CDR3 spans 13 residues. CDR3 in DNA: TGTGCCAGCAGTATCGGGAATCCCTACGAGCAGTACTTC. This encodes CASSIGNPYEQYF.

The chain uses TRBV29-1 and TRBJ2-2, with D unresolved. V was clipped by 6 bases and J by 4 bases, with 9 bases between them. Germline CDR1 reads SQVTM; CDR2 reads ANQGSEA. This CDR3 has 12 amino acids. The CDR3 reads CSVRWGTGELFF. CDR3 DNA sequence: TGCAGCGTCCGGTGGGGCACCGGGGAGCTGTTTTTT.

The chain employs TRBV5-1 and TRBJ2-3, with 14 bases aligning to TRBD2. Germline V gene lookup returns CDR1 SGHRS and CDR2 YFSETQ. The junction had 10 bases not matched to a gene; V was cut back by 4 bases and J by 0 bases. The CDR3 has 19 residues. CDR3: CASSTGLAGATPSTDTQYF. The CDR3 DNA is TGCGCCAGCAGCACGGGACTAGCGGGAGCTACTCCTAGCACAGATACGCAGTATTTT. The whole variable domain, remainder taken from reference TRBV5-1 and TRBJ2-3, is KAGVTQTPRYLIKTRGQQVTLSCSPISGHRSVSWYQQTPGQGLQFLFEYFSETQRNKGNFPGRFSGRQFSNSRSEMNVSTLELGDSALYLCASSTGLAGATPSTDTQYFGPGTRLTVL.

The rearrangement links TRBV4-1 to TRBJ1-5; tentatively, D is TRBD1 (5 bases). This CDR3 spans 17 amino acids. Germline V lookup: CDR1 MGHRA, CDR2 YSYEKL. Trimming removed 0 bases from V and 3 bases from J, with 15 bases in between. The CDR3 bases are TGCGCCAGCAGCCAAGAGGTCGGGGGGGGGTACAATCAGCCCCAGCATTTT. Translation gives CASSQEVGGGYNQPQHF.